This entry describes one T cell receptor (beta chain). The antigen it binds to is not known. No per-base quality is available; no much larger clone lies one base away. The CDR3 covers 17 residues, taking in both the cysteine and the phenylalanine. The only DNA kept is the CDR3, 51 bases in frame from the first base. V loses 4 bases, J loses 0 bases, and the germline ends lie 17 bases apart. As encoded in the germline V gene, CDR1 is LGHNA while CDR2 is YSLEER. The CDR3 regions of human TCRbeta chains were subjected to immunosequencing. On the authors' methods: Repertoire TCRs were matched against a reference library of SARS-CoV-2-specific TCRs generated with the MIRA antigen-specificity platform. Breadth was defined as the fraction of unique TCRs that were SARS-CoV-2-associated. Depth was defined as the fraction of total T cells that were SARS-CoV-2-associated. Using the MIRA data, each spike-specific TCR was mapped to the spike region that the TCR reacts to and placed in a CD4 or CD8 class. Log10-transformed breadth and depth values were compared by one-way ANOVA with Sidak's multiple comparisons tests. Imported from immuneACCESS, the table was reduced by TCRdb to in-frame sequences with V and J called. These copies leave out some clones; in studies compared against another copy, an unresolved V gene accounts for under half, and the cause of the remainder is not known. V and J calls and clone size are copied from that table; D and trimming were computed from the DNA. This sample has about 91,000 clones in its table, and nearly 90% of those were observed once. Over 15% of the sample comes from the top ten.

The data were taken from a study of T cell responses to AZD1222 COVID-19 vaccine listed by TCRdb under 2021. Study-wide context: Because spike-specific TCR depth and breadth did not differ between the two schedules, AZD1222 recipients who got a second dose at roughly 4 weeks were pooled with those who got a second dose at roughly 12 weeks. Trial participants were enrolled into age subgroups of 18-55, 56-69 and 70-plus years, which contained approximately 150, 28 and 58 TCR-sequenced participants, respectively. TCR sequencing covered roughly 230 trial participants: 200 to 210 given two doses of AZD1222 and about 26 given two doses of MenACWY control vaccine.

Taken with the paper, the label for time point translates to: baseline before first vaccination. The vaccinee samples were drawn from two UK trials, COV001 and COV002, one of which was a single-blind randomized controlled phase 2/3 trial testing AZD1222 (ChAdOx1 nCoV-19) in healthy adults. For TCRbeta chain sequencing, PBMC samples from trial participants were taken at day 0 and at day 28 after the second dose. Broader findings and caveats from the paper: Spike-specific TCR breadth and depth rose significantly after two AZD1222 doses compared with day 0 and with MenACWY recipients. Because no day 14 peak-response samples were available, the repertoires could be characterized only after the peak T cell response. Reportedly, close to half of the unique spike-specific TCRs recognized epitopes lying outside the regions that are mutated in the B.1.351 and B.1.1.7 variants. The 56-69-year group was small, and its depth increase did not reach significance, likely because of low power. The vaccine-associated CD4 TCRs covered the entire spike protein, and the dominant responses fell in regions 160-218 and 743-854. Conclusions about previously exposed vaccinees are limited because only six or seven AZD1222 recipients were SARS-CoV-2 seropositive at baseline. Participants were mostly white British and included more females than males, and it was suggested by the authors that clonal diversity may have been underestimated.

The specimen comprised peripheral blood, sampled on day 0 of AZD1222 vaccination. The receptor was derived from an adult in good health. This receptor chain uses TRBV4-3 and TRBJ2-3, with TRBD1 perhaps the D gene, on 5 matching bases. The sequence in DNA is TGCGCCAGCAGCCCCCTTATGCAGGGCCCTAGCACAGATACGCAGTATTTT. Its protein reads: CASSPLMQGPSTDTQYF.